This paragraph reports one TCR beta chain. This sample stems from a study of T cells in Graves' hyperthyroidism and ophthalmopathy. The overall study: At the time of initial diagnosis and before any treatment, peripheral blood was collected.

V lost 4 bases, J lost 1 base, and 8 bases lay in between. The germline V gene has CDR1 SGDLS and CDR2 YYNGEE. CDR3 length: 13 amino acids. TCR beta CDR3 sequences were amplified from RNA transcripts. Researchers ran a first-round RT-PCR on the TCR CDR3 using the HTBI primer set. One entry per CDR3 protein, called by TCRdb with MiXCR from the multiplex PCR reads. Among 370,000 or so distinct CDR3 sequences listed, 25% were seen once. PBMCs came from 8.5 to 10 ml fresh peripheral blood. The chain carries TRBV9 and TRBJ2-5; D remains unclear. Material: blood. The receptor's source is a middle-aged man with Graves' hyperthyroidism. Written as DNA, the CDR3 is TGTGCCAGCAGCCCAGCTCCCCAAGAGACCCAGTACTTC. It specifies CASSPAPQETQYF.